One TCR beta chain is described in this entry. Authors' data handling: Amplification with reference gene primers provided the estimates of nucleated cell counts. TCRdb keeps only in-frame clones here, not all; method: immunoSEQ multiplex PCR. The V and J calls and the clone size are those of that table, but D and trimming were determined from the DNA. Found here are around 67,000 clones, over 70% of them singletons; the top ten hold 5.3%. The germline gives CDR1 LNHDA, CDR2 SQIVND (reference sequence). This CDR3 is built from 15 residues. V lost 3 bases to trimming and J lost 4 bases; unmatched junction nucleotides: 5. The source of the sample is a study of blood T cell repertoires in COVID-19. Across the study: Samples came from the United States, Italy and Spain, spanning acute and convalescent COVID-19. The analysed material was cDNA or gDNA that came from T cells, B-cell-depleted T cells, or PBMCs.

The gene calls are TRBV19 and TRBJ2-1; 8 bases map to TRBD1. The sample taken for sequencing was peripheral blood. The receptor's source is a man aged 45-65 years with active COVID-19. The CDR3, as DNA: TGTGCCAGTAGTATGGGGGACAGGTGGTACAATGAGCAGTTCTTC. It codes for CASSMGDRWYNEQFF.